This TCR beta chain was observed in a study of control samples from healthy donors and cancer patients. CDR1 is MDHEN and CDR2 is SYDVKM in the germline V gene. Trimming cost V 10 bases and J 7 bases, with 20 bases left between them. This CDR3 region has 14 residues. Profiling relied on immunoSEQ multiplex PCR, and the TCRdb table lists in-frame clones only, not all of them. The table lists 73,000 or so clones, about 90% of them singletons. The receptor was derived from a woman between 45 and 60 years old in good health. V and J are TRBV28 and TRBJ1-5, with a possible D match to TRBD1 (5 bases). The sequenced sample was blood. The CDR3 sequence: CATIKGATAQPQHF. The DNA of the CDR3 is TGTGCCACCATAAAAGGGGCTACGGCCCAGCCCCAGCATTTT.